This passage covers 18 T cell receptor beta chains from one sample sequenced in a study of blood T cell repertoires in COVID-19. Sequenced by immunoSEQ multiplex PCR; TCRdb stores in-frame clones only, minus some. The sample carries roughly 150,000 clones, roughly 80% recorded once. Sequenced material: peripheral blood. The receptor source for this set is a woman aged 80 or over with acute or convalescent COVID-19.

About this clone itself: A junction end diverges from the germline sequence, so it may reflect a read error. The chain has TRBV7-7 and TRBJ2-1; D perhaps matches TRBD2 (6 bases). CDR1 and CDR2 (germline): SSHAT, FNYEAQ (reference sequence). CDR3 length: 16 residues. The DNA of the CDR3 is TGTGCTAGCAGCTTAGCGGCTGGCGGAGCCTACAATGAGCAGTTCTTC. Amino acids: CASSLAAGGAYNEQFF.

The CDR3 loop is CASSRLAGMEDTQYF. In nucleotides, the CDR3 is TGTGCCAGCAGCCGACTAGCGGGAATGGAAGATACGCAGTATTTT. This sequence joins TRBV5-4 and TRBJ2-3, with TRBD2 identical over 11 bases. Per the germline V gene, CDR1 is SGHNT and CDR2 is YYREEE (reference sequence). V gave up 4 bases and J gave up 5 bases; unmatched junction bases: 6. The CDR3 spans 15 residues.

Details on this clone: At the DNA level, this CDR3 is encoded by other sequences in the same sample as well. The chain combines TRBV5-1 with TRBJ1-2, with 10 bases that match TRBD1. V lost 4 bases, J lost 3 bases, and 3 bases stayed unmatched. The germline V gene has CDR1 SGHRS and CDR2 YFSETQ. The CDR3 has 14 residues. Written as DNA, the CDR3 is TGCGCCAGCAGCACAGGACAGGGGGACTATGGCTACACCTTC. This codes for CASSTGQGDYGYTF.

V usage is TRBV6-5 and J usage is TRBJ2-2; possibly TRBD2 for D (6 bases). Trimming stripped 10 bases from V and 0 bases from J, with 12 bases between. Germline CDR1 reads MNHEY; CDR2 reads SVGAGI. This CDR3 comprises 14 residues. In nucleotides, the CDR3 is TGTGCCACCCGGGACTTTACGAACACCGGGGAGCTGTTTTTT. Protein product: CATRDFTNTGELFF.

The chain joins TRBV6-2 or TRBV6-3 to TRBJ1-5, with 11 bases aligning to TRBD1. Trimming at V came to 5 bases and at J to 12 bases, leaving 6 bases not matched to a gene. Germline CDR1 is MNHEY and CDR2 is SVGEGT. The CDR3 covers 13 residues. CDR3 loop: CASSLPGQGVQHF. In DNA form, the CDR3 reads TGTGCCAGCAGTCTCCCGGGACAGGGGGTCCAGCATTTT.

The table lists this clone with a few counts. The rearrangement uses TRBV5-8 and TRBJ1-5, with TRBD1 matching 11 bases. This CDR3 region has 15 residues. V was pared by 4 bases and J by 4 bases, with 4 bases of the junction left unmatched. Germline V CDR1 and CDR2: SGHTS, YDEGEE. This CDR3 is CASSRGQGANQPQHF. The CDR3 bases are TGTGCCAGCAGCCGCGGACAGGGGGCTAATCAGCCCCAGCATTTT.

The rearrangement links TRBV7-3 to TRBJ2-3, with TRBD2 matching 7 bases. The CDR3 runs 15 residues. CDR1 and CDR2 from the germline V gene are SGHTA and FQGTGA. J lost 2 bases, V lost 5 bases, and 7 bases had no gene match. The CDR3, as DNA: TGTGCCAGCAGCCCCCAAGCGGGGCCCACAGATACGCAGTATTTT. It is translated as CASSPQAGPTDTQYF.

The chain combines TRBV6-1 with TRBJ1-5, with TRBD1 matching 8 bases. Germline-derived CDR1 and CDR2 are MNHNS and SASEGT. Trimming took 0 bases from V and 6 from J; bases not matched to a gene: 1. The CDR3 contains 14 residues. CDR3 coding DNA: TGTGCCAGCAGTGAAGCGGACAGGGCTCAGCCCCAGCATTTT. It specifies CASSEADRAQPQHF.

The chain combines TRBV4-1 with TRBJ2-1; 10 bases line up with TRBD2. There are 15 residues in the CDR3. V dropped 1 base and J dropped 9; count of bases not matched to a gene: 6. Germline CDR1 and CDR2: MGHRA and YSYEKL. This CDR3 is CASSQVSGGAGEQFF. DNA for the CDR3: TGCGCCAGCAGCCAAGTGAGCGGGGGGGCCGGTGAGCAGTTCTTC.

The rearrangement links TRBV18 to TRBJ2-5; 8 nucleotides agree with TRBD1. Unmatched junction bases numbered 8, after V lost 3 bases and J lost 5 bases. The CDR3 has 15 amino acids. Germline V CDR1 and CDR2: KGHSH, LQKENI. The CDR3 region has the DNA TGTGCCAGCTCACCTCGGGACAGGCGGTCGGAGACCCAGTACTTC. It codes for CASSPRDRRSETQYF. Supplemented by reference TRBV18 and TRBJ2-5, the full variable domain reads NAGVMQNPRHLVRRRGQEARLRCSPMKGHSHVYWYRQLPEEGLKFMVYLQKENIIDESGMPKERFSAEFPKEGPSILRIQQVVRGDSAAYFCASSPRDRRSETQYFGPGTRLLVL.

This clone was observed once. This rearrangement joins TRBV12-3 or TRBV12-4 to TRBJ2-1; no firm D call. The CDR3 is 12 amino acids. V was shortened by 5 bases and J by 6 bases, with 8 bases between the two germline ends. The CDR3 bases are TGTGCCAGCAGTACTTTCCCCAATGAGCAGTTCTTC. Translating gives CASSTFPNEQFF.

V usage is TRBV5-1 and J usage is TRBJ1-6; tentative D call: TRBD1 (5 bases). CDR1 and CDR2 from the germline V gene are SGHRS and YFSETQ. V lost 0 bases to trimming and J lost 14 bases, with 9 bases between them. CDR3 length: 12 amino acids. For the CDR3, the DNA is TGCGCCAGCAGCTTGGACCAGGGCACCCTCCACTTT. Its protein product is CASSLDQGTLHF.

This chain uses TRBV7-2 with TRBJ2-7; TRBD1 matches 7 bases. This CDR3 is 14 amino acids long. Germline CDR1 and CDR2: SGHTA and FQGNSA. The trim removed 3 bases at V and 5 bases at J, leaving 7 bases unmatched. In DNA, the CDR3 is TGTGCCAGCAGCTTCGCGACAGGGTCGAACGAGCAGTACTTC. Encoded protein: CASSFATGSNEQYF.

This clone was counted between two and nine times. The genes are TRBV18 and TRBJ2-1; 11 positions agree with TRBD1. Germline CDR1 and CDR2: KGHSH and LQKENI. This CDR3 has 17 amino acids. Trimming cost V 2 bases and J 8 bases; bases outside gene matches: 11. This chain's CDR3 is CASSPGIRDRGVYEQFF. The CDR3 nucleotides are TGTGCCAGCTCACCAGGGATCCGGGACAGGGGGGTGTATGAGCAGTTCTTC.

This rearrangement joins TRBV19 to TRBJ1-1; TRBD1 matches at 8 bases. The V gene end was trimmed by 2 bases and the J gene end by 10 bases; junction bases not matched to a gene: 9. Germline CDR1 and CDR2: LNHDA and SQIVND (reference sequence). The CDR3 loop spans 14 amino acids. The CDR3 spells CASSITGAGGRAFF. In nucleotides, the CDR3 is TGTGCCAGTAGTATAACGGGGGCAGGGGGCCGAGCTTTCTTT.

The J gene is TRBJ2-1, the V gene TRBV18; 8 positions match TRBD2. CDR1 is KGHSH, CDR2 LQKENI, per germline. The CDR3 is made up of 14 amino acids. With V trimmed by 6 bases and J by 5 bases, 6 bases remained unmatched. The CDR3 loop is CASSTAGGDNEQFF. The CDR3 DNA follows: TGTGCCAGCTCTACCGCGGGAGGTGACAATGAGCAGTTCTTC.

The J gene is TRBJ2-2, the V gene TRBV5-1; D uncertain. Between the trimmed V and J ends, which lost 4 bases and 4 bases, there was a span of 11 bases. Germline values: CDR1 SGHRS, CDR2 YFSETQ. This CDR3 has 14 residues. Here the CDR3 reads CASSARPGTGELFF. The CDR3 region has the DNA TGCGCCAGCAGCGCGCGGCCCGGCACCGGGGAGCTGTTTTTT.

The DNA for the CDR3 is TGTGCCAGCAGCTCACGACAGGGAGGACCCCTCCACTTT. This sequence encodes CASSSRQGGPLHF. This chain uses TRBV5-4 with TRBJ1-6; 7 nucleotides line up with TRBD1. The CDR3 has 13 amino acids. Germline V gene sequence: CDR1 SGHNT, CDR2 YYREEE (reference sequence). J was trimmed by 12 bases and V by 3 bases; bases with no gene match: 6.